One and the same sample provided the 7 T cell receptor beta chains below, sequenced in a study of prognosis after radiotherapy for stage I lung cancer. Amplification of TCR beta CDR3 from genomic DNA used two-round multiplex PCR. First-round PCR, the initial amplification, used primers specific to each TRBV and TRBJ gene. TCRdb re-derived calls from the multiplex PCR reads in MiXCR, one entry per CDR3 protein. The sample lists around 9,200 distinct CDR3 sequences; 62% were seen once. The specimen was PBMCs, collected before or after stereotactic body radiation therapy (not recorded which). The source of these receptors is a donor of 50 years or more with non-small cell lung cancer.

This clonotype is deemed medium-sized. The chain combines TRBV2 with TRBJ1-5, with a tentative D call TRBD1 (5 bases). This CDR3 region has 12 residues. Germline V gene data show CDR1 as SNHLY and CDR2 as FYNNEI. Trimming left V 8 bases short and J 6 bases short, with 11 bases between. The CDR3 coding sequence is TGTGCCAGCGCAGGGTTGGCTCAGCCCCAGCATTTT. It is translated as CASAGLAQPQHF.

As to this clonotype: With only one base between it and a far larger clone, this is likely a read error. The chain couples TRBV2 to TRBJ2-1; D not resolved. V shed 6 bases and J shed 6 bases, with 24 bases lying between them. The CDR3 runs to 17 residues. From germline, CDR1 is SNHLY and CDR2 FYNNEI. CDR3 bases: TGTGCCAGCAGACCACGGGCCCCTCGGGCTGGGGTCAATGAGCAGTTCTTC. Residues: CASRPRAPRAGVNEQFF.

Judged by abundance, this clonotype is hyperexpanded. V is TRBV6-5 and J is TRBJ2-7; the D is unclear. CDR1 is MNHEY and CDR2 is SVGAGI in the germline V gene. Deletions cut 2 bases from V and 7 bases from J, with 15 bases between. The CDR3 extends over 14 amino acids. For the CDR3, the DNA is TGTGCCAGCAGTTACACTTCGACGTTGAGTGAGCAGTACTTC. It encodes CASSYTSTLSEQYF.

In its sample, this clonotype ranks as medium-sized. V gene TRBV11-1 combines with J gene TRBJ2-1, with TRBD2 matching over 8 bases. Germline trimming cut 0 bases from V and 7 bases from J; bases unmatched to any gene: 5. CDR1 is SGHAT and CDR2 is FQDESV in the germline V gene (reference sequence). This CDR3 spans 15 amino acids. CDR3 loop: CASSLAPGLVNEQFF. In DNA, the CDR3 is TGTGCCAGCAGCTTAGCTCCGGGACTAGTTAATGAGCAGTTCTTC. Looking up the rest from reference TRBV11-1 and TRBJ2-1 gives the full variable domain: EAEVAQSPRYKITEKSQAVAFWCDPISGHATLYWYRQILGQGPELLVQFQDESVVDDSQLPKDRFSAERLKGVDSTLKIQPAELGDSAMYLCASSLAPGLVNEQFFGPGTRLTVL.

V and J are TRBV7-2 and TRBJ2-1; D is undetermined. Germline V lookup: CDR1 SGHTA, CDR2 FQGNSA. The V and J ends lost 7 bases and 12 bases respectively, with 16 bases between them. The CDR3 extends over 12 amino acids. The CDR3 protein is CASNTDQDVQFF. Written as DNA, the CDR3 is TGTGCCAGCAACACAGATCAGGATGTGCAGTTCTTC.

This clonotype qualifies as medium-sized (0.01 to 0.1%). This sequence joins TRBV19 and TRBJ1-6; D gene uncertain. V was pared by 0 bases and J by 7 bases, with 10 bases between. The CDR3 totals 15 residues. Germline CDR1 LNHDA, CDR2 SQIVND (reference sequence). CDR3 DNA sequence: TGTGCCAGTAGTATAGACGCAGAAGTGAATTCACCCCTCCACTTT. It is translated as CASSIDAEVNSPLHF.

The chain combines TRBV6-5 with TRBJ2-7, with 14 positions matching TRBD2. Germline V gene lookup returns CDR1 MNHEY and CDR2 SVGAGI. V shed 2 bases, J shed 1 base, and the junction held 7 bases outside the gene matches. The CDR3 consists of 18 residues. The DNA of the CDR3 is TGTGCCAGCAGTTACGGGACTAGCGGGAGACCGCGGTCCTACGAGCAGTACTTC. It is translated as CASSYGTSGRPRSYEQYF.